Listed below are T cell receptor beta chains from one sample, sequenced in a study of shared clonotypes between healthy human individuals. Data came from immunoSEQ multiplex PCR; TCRdb stores just in-frame clones and leaves some out. The table has approximately 2,200,000 clones, about 92% seen once; the top ten hold about 1.5%. The sample was naive CD8+ T cells from PBMCs. Receptor source: a man younger than 35 in good health. Some clones in this sample may be carry-over from other donors' samples. Both conserved end residues are part of each CDR3. A D gene is named only where the DNA matches it firmly. Only part of the rows carry a size: once, few, many, or a class if the clone is expanded.

abundance	d_gene	v_gene	j_gene	CDR3nt	CDR3aa
once	TRBD2	TRBV11-2	TRBJ2-7	TGTGCCAGCAGCTTATACCGGGGGCTAGCGGGTCGGTACGAGCAGTACTTC	CASSLYRGLAGRYEQYF
-	-	TRBV29-1	TRBJ2-1	TGCAGCGTTGAACCCCACAATGAGCAGTTCTTC	CSVEPHNEQFF
-	TRBD2	TRBV7-7	TRBJ2-1	TGTGCCAGCAGCTTGGGACTAGCGGGAGGGGATGAGCAGTTCTTC	CASSLGLAGGDEQFF
-	-	TRBV19	TRBJ2-7	TGTGCCAGTAGTATCGGGACTGAAATGGAGCAGTACTTC	CASSIGTEMEQYF
-	-	TRBV7-9	TRBJ2-7	TGTGCCAGCAGCTTAGACACTGTCCTACCCTACGAGCAGTACTTC	CASSLDTVLPYEQYF
few	-	TRBV25-1	TRBJ1-1	TGTGCCAGCAGTGAGGGGGCGAGCGCCACTGAAGCTTTCTTT	CASSEGASATEAFF
once	TRBD2	TRBV29-1	TRBJ2-1	TGCAGCGTTGACGCCTTGGGACTAGCGGGAGCCGCTGCGGTCTACAATGAGCAGTTCTTC	CSVDALGLAGAAAVYNEQFF
-	-	TRBV10-3	TRBJ1-2	TGTGCCATCAGTGAGTCGGGCACCCCGAACTATGGCTACACCTTC	CAISESGTPNYGYTF
-	TRBD2	TRBV7-9	TRBJ2-5	TGTGCCAGCGGACGTGGAGGGTGGCTAGCGGGACAAGAGACCCAGTACTTC	CASGRGGWLAGQETQYF
-	TRBD1	TRBV7-9	TRBJ1-1	TGTGCCAGCAGCCGATCGGCCGGGACAGGGGCCACTGAAGCTTTCTTT	CASSRSAGTGATEAFF
-	-	TRBV6-1	TRBJ2-7	TGTGCCAGCAGTGAGGCTAGCTTTAGCTCCTACGAGCAGTACTTC	CASSEASFSSYEQYF
once	-	TRBV10-3	TRBJ1-1	TGTGCCATCAGTGAAGGGAGCACTGAAGCTTTCTTT	CAISEGSTEAFF
-	-	TRBV4-2	TRBJ2-7	TGTGCCAGCAGCCAAGGTGTAGGAAGGGCCTCCTACGAGCAGTACTTC	CASSQGVGRASYEQYF
once	TRBD1	TRBV9	TRBJ2-7	TGTGCCAGCAGCGCTTGGGGACAGGTACATGACGAGCAGTACTTC	CASSAWGQVHDEQYF
-	TRBD1	TRBV7-6	TRBJ2-1	TGTGCCAGCAGCAAAAGGACAGGAGGCAATGAGCAGTTCTTC	CASSKRTGGNEQFF
-	TRBD2	TRBV5-1	TRBJ2-1	TGCGCCAGCAGGGGACTAGCGGGAGGTCTTGACTACAATGAGCAGTTCTTC	CASRGLAGGLDYNEQFF
-	-	TRBV28	TRBJ2-4	TGTGCCAGCAGTTTAGAGGGGGAAACGCGAGGTAACATTCAGTACTTC	CASSLEGETRGNIQYF
-	-	TRBV27	TRBJ2-7	TGTGCCAGCAGTCCACAAGAGCAGTACTTC	CASSPQEQYF
-	-	TRBV11-3	TRBJ2-2	TGTGCCAGCAGCTTAGATCGGGTCAGCACCGGGGAGCTGTTTTTT	CASSLDRVSTGELFF
-	-	TRBV11-2	TRBJ2-1	TGTGCCAGCAGCATGGGGAATGAGCAGTTCTTC	CASSMGNEQFF
-	TRBD1	TRBV7-2	TRBJ1-2	TGTGCCAGCAGCGGACGACAGGGGGTGATCAATGGCTACACCTTC	CASSGRQGVINGYTF
-	-	TRBV13	TRBJ2-3	TGTGCCAGCAGCTCAAATGACGGGAGTGGGACAGATACGCAGTATTTT	CASSSNDGSGTDTQYF
-	-	TRBV2	TRBJ1-1	TGTGCCAGCAGTGCGGGGAACACTGAAGCTTTCTTT	CASSAGNTEAFF
-	-	TRBV11-2	TRBJ1-1	TGTGCCAGCAGCTTAGATCTGGGGGAAATGACTGAAGCTTTCTTT	CASSLDLGEMTEAFF
-	-	TRBV28	TRBJ2-7	TGTGCCAGCAGTTTTGACGGGACCCCCAGCTCCTACGAGCAGTACTTC	CASSFDGTPSSYEQYF
-	-	TRBV10-3	TRBJ2-2	TGTGCCATCAGGGTACGGACAGACTCGAACACCGGGGAGCTGTTTTTT	CAIRVRTDSNTGELFF
-	-	TRBV27	TRBJ1-2	TGTGCCAGCAGGGGCAGATCTTATGGCTACACCTTC	CASRGRSYGYTF
-	-	TRBV16	TRBJ2-5	TGTGCCAGCAGTCATGAGGGGGTCTTGAGGACCCAGTACTTC	CASSHEGVLRTQYF
-	TRBD2	TRBV9	TRBJ2-1	TGTGCCAGCAGGTCCCTAGCGGGGGTAAACAATGAGCAGTTCTTC	CASRSLAGVNNEQFF
-	-	TRBV5-1	TRBJ2-1	TGCGCCAGCAGCCAGACAGTGAGCTCCTACAATGAGCAGTTCTTC	CASSQTVSSYNEQFF
-	TRBD2	TRBV7-9	TRBJ2-3	TGTGCCAGCAGTCAGACTAGCGGGATCACAGATACGCAGTATTTT	CASSQTSGITDTQYF
-	-	TRBV27	TRBJ1-4	TGTGCCAGCAGTTTTTTAGGGGACCCGGAGGAAAAACTGTTTTTT	CASSFLGDPEEKLFF
-	-	TRBV11-2	TRBJ2-2	TGTGCCAGCAGCCCATGGAAGGGCACCGGGGAGCTGTTTTTT	CASSPWKGTGELFF
-	-	TRBV7-8	TRBJ2-7	TGTGCCAGCAGCTTAGCCGACGAGTACGGAAATTACGAGCAGTACTTC	CASSLADEYGNYEQYF
-	-	TRBV19	TRBJ1-5	TGTGCCAGTAGATCCCAAGGGTACAGGGTTGATCAGCCCCAGCATTTT	CASRSQGYRVDQPQHF
-	TRBD2	TRBV6-1	TRBJ2-3	TGTGCCAGCAGTGAATGGCGGGAGATCCCAGATACGCAGTATTTT	CASSEWREIPDTQYF
-	TRBD2	TRBV9	TRBJ2-1	TGTGCCAGCAGCGTAGACGGCAGAGCAGCGGGAGCCCACAATGAGCAGTTCTTC	CASSVDGRAAGAHNEQFF
-	TRBD2	TRBV7-9	TRBJ2-5	TGTGCCAGCAGCCAGGGGACTAGCGGTAAAGAGACCCAGTACTTC	CASSQGTSGKETQYF
once	-	TRBV14	TRBJ2-5	TGTGCCAGCAGCCAAGAGGAGGGAGGTATCTTAGAGACCCAGTACTTC	CASSQEEGGILETQYF
-	-	TRBV4-3	TRBJ2-5	TGCGCCAGCAGCCAAGAAGAGGGGTGGGAGACCCAGTACTTC	CASSQEEGWETQYF
-	TRBD2	TRBV6-1	TRBJ2-5	TGTGCCAGCAGTGAACTAGCGGGAACTGGGGATGAGACCCAGTACTTC	CASSELAGTGDETQYF
-	-	TRBV5-1	TRBJ1-1	TGCGCCAGCAGCTTGGGGACCCGTAACAGGAACACTGAAGCTTTCTTT	CASSLGTRNRNTEAFF
-	TRBD1	TRBV28	TRBJ2-3	TGTGCCAGCAGTCTCAGGGGGCAGTCAGATACGCAGTATTTT	CASSLRGQSDTQYF
-	-	TRBV7-3	TRBJ2-5	TGTGCCAGCAGCTTAATTCCCGGAGAGACCCAGTACTTC	CASSLIPGETQYF
-	-	TRBV27	TRBJ1-2	TGTGCCAGCAGTTTAGGAGGGAGAGGCTACACCTTC	CASSLGGRGYTF
-	-	TRBV19	TRBJ1-1	TGTGCCAGTAGCTCACCCTCGGTCGCGAACACTGAAGCTTTCTTT	CASSSPSVANTEAFF
-	TRBD1	TRBV29-1	TRBJ2-1	TGCAGCGCCACCGGCGGCGTGGGACAGAGCTCCTACAATGAGCAGTTCTTC	CSATGGVGQSSYNEQFF
-	-	TRBV28	TRBJ1-1	TGTGCCAGCAGTTTAGCCACTTTAAACACTGAAGCTTTCTTT	CASSLATLNTEAFF
-	-	TRBV7-9	TRBJ2-1	TGTGCCAGCAGCTCGGGACTGTCGGGCAATGAGCAGTTCTTC	CASSSGLSGNEQFF
-	-	TRBV5-6	TRBJ2-7	TGTGCCAGCAGCGCGCGGCAAGGGCTGATGACCTACGAGCAGTACTTC	CASSARQGLMTYEQYF
-	-	TRBV6-1	TRBJ1-1	TGTGCCAGCAAGCCCGTTTTGAACACTGAAGCTTTCTTT	CASKPVLNTEAFF
-	-	TRBV7-9	TRBJ2-3	TGTGCCAGCAGCTTAGCGGCCCGCGGCACAGATACGCAGTATTTT	CASSLAARGTDTQYF
once	TRBD1	TRBV7-2	TRBJ2-2	TGTGCCAGCAGCGTCGGGGACAGGCGGTACGGGGAGCTGTTTTTT	CASSVGDRRYGELFF
-	-	TRBV6-5	TRBJ2-1	TGTGCCAGCAGTAATCCGGGCCCTCAGTCCGATGAGCAGTTCTTC	CASSNPGPQSDEQFF
-	-	TRBV9	TRBJ1-1	TGTGCCAGCAATCCCGGGTCCATGAACACTGAAGCTTTCTTT	CASNPGSMNTEAFF
-	TRBD1	TRBV7-9	TRBJ2-2	TGTGCCAGCACCCCCGGGACAGGGTTCGGGGAGCTGTTTTTT	CASTPGTGFGELFF
-	-	TRBV5-1	TRBJ2-5	TGCGCCAGCAGCTTGGACAGCCAAGAGACCCAGTACTTC	CASSLDSQETQYF
-	-	TRBV6-1	TRBJ2-1	TGTGCCAACTGTGGCTCCCTGGCGGGCCTTAATGAGCAGTTCTTC	CANCGSLAGLNEQFF
-	TRBD2	TRBV4-1	TRBJ2-3	TGCGCCAGCAGCCAAGTGCGGTTACTAGCGGGAGGGAACACAGATACGCAGTATTTT	CASSQVRLLAGGNTDTQYF